The TCR beta chain under discussion was sequenced for a study of T cell clonotyping in hematopoietic cell transplantation. Overall study findings and caveats: Without cell sorting, CD4 versus CD8 contributions remain unresolved. Pathologically expanded recipient clonotypes increased progressively from day 30 to day 180 as diversity fell.

Assay: immunoSEQ multiplex PCR; the TCRdb copy retains only in-frame clones and omits some. The top ten clones hold 0.75% to 1% of a sample with more than 40,000 clones, nearly 97% of them seen once. J gave up 2 bases and V 5 bases, and 10 bases lay outside the gene matches. The CDR3 runs 18 residues. Per the germline V gene, CDR1 is SGDLS and CDR2 is YYNGEE. Comments on this clone: The antigen remains unidentified.

The sample comprised peripheral blood mononuclear cells. The sequence derives from a man aged 25 to 45 in good health. Some clones in this sample may be carry-over from other donors' samples. The chain recombines TRBV9 with TRBJ2-7; 16 bases line up with TRBD2. The CDR3: CASSPGLAGGLRTYEQYF. The CDR3 DNA sequence: TGTGCCAGCAGTCCGGGACTAGCGGGGGGGCTCAGGACCTACGAGCAGTACTTC. The full variable domain, in which reference TRBV9 and TRBJ2-7 provide the parts outside the CDR3, is DSGVTQTPKHLITATGQRVTLRCSPRSGDLSVYWYQQSLDQGLQFLIQYYNGEERAKGNILERFSAQQFPDLHSELNLSSLELGDSALYFCASSPGLAGGLRTYEQYFGPGTRLTVT.